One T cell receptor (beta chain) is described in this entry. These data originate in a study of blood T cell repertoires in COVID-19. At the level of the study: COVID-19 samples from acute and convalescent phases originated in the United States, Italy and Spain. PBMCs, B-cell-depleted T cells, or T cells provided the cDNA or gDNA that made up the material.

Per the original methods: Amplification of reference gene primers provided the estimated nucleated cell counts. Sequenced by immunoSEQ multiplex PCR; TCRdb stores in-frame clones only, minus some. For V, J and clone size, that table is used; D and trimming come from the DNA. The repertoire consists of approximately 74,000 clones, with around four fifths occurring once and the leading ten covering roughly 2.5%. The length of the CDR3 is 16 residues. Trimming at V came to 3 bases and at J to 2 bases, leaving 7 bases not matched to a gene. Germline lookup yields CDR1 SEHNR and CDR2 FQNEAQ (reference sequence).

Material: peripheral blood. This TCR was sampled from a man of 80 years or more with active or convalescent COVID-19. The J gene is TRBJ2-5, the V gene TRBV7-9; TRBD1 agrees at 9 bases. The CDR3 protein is CASSFPRGQGQETQYF. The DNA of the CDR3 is TGTGCCAGCAGCTTTCCCCGCGGACAGGGGCAAGAGACCCAGTACTTC.